This T cell receptor beta chain appears in the sequencing data of a study of T cells of healthy individuals. A single record per CDR3 protein comes from TCRdb applying MiXCR to the 5' RACE reads. Seen here are roughly 87,000 distinct CDR3 sequences, 15% to 20% observed once, and the top ten hold under 7.5%. J lost 9 bases, V lost 2 bases, and 3 bases had no gene match. The CDR3 has 12 amino acids. From germline, CDR1 is SEHNR and CDR2 FQNEAQ (reference sequence). The rearrangement uses TRBV7-9 and TRBJ1-1; 7 positions agree with TRBD1. The receptor was derived from a human donor in good health. DNA for the CDR3: TGTGCCAGCAGCTTAAGGGGACAGCAAGCTTTCTTT. It yields the protein CASSLRGQQAFF.